A selection of T cell receptor beta chains follows, all from one sample in a study of cytomegalovirus exposure and HLA in healthy donors. The data were produced by immunoSEQ multiplex PCR, yet TCRdb's version contains in-frame clones alone and is incomplete. The sample holds 150,000 to 190,000 clones; about 75% are singletons and the top ten take 1.3% to 1.5%. The sequencing sample was made of PBMCs. These receptors were collected from a man aged 18 to 29 in good health and CMV-seronegative. Each CDR3 is given with its conserved first and last residue. Each record gives: clone size, D gene, V gene, J gene, CDR3 protein, CDR3 DNA. The D gene is left open where the match is weak. Not all rows give a size; the values are once, few, many and, for expanded clones, a class.

-	-	TRBV7-7	TRBJ2-2	CASSPNPSGGTGELFF	TGTGCCAGCAGCCCTAACCCCAGCGGAGGCACCGGGGAGCTGTTTTTT
few	TRBD2	TRBV6-6	TRBJ2-3	CASSLAGGYDTQYF	TGTGCCAGCAGTCTAGCGGGGGGATATGATACGCAGTATTTT
-	-	TRBV7-8	TRBJ2-1	CASGSRTSRNEQFF	TGTGCCAGCGGCTCACGGACATCCCGGAATGAGCAGTTCTTC
few	-	TRBV5-4	TRBJ1-2	CASSLTGGNYGYTF	TGTGCCAGCAGCTTAACGGGGGGTAACTATGGCTACACCTTC
-	-	TRBV29-1	TRBJ2-7	CSVQDPGASSYEQYF	TGCAGCGTTCAAGACCCTGGGGCGAGCTCCTACGAGCAGTACTTC
few	-	TRBV27	TRBJ1-3	CASSFGPAGGNTIYF	TGTGCCAGCAGTTTTGGGCCCGCGGGGGGAAACACCATATATTTT
-	TRBD1	TRBV5-1	TRBJ1-3	CASSYTGGTGNTIYF	TGCGCCAGCAGTTATACAGGGGGAACTGGAAACACCATATATTTT
-	TRBD1	TRBV7-9	TRBJ1-1	CASSPQGFNTEAFF	TGTGCCAGCAGCCCACAGGGGTTCAACACTGAAGCTTTCTTT
once	-	TRBV6-1	TRBJ2-6	CASKGLAGANVLTF	TGTGCCAGCAAGGGGTTGGCTGGGGCCAACGTCCTGACTTTC
-	TRBD1	TRBV6-5	TRBJ1-2	CASSGQGLVTF	TGTGCCAGCAGTGGACAGGGGCTTGTCACCTTC
-	TRBD1	TRBV4-2	TRBJ1-2	CASSQEGQGYGYTF	TGTGCCAGCAGCCAAGAGGGACAGGGCTATGGCTACACCTTC
-	-	TRBV20-1	TRBJ1-2	CSAPDGYTF	TGCAGTGCCCCGGATGGCTACACCTTC
-	-	TRBV30	TRBJ1-1	CAWSVLRDEAFF	TGTGCCTGGAGTGTACTGAGGGATGAAGCTTTCTTT